The rows below give T cell receptor beta chains drawn from one sample of a study of CD8 T cells in ankylosing spondylitis. TCRdb reanalysed the 5' RACE reads using MiXCR and keeps one entry per CDR3 protein. The sample records 350,000 to 550,000 distinct CDR3 sequences, approximately 26% being singletons. Sequences were obtained from blood, either unsorted or a sorted T cell fraction (not recorded which). These receptors all come from a male donor with ankylosing spondylitis. Both conserved end residues are part of each CDR3. The order of the fields is clone size, V gene, J gene, D gene, CDR3 protein, CDR3 DNA. D genes are given only for firm matches. Clone sizes are given selectively: once, few, many, or a class where the clone is expanded.

clone_size: many
v_call: TRBV5-1
j_call: TRBJ2-5
d_call: .
cdr3_aa: CASSPRDDQETQYF
cdr3_nt: TGCGCCAGCAGCCCCCGGGACGACCAAGAGACCCAGTACTTC

clone_size: .
v_call: TRBV7-9
j_call: TRBJ2-5
d_call: .
cdr3_aa: CASRPASPGAQYF
cdr3_nt: TGTGCCAGCAGACCCGCGAGTCCCGGGGCCCAGTACTTC

clone_size: .
v_call: TRBV18
j_call: TRBJ1-6
d_call: TRBD1
cdr3_aa: CASSPYPMTGMVDSPLHF
cdr3_nt: TGTGCCAGCTCACCCTACCCGATGACAGGGATGGTGGATTCACCCCTCCACTTT

clone_size: once
v_call: TRBV19
j_call: TRBJ2-5
d_call: .
cdr3_aa: CASSPGGTIAGTQYF
cdr3_nt: TGTGCCAGTAGCCCGGGCGGAACAATTGCAGGGACCCAGTACTTC

clone_size: .
v_call: TRBV2
j_call: TRBJ2-5
d_call: TRBD2
cdr3_aa: CASTRREQETQYF
cdr3_nt: TGTGCCAGCACGAGGCGGGAGCAAGAGACCCAGTACTTC

clone_size: few
v_call: TRBV20-1
j_call: TRBJ2-3
d_call: TRBD2
cdr3_aa: CSARSSGNTDTQYF
cdr3_nt: TGCAGTGCTAGATCTAGCGGCAACACAGATACGCAGTATTTT

clone_size: .
v_call: TRBV20-1
j_call: TRBJ2-7
d_call: TRBD2
cdr3_aa: CSAGGGTPYEQYF
cdr3_nt: TGCAGTGCCGGCGGGGGGACACCCTACGAGCAGTACTTC

clone_size: .
v_call: TRBV5-1
j_call: TRBJ2-5
d_call: .
cdr3_aa: CASSAGLRETQYF
cdr3_nt: TGCGCCAGCAGCGCGGGACTGCGAGAGACCCAGTACTTC

clone_size: few
v_call: TRBV7-2
j_call: TRBJ2-5
d_call: .
cdr3_aa: CASSLGLRGETQYF
cdr3_nt: TGTGCCAGCAGCTTAGGTTTGCGGGGAGAGACCCAGTACTTC

clone_size: few
v_call: TRBV6-1
j_call: TRBJ2-2
d_call: .
cdr3_aa: CASSERGGKSGELFF
cdr3_nt: TGTGCCAGCAGTGAACGGGGCGGGAAAAGCGGGGAGCTGTTTTTT

clone_size: .
v_call: TRBV4-1
j_call: TRBJ2-2
d_call: .
cdr3_aa: CASSHYTGGTGELFF
cdr3_nt: TGCGCCAGCAGCCATTACACCGGAGGCACCGGGGAGCTGTTTTTT

clone_size: .
v_call: TRBV20-1
j_call: TRBJ2-7
d_call: .
cdr3_aa: CSVTGTQGYEQYF
cdr3_nt: TGCAGTGTTACCGGGACGCAGGGCTACGAGCAGTACTTC

clone_size: few
v_call: TRBV20-1
j_call: TRBJ2-3
d_call: TRBD1
cdr3_aa: CSAPDRGSADTQYF
cdr3_nt: TGCAGTGCGCCGGACAGGGGATCAGCGGATACGCAGTATTTT

clone_size: many
v_call: TRBV5-1
j_call: TRBJ1-2
d_call: .
cdr3_aa: CASSLAKEDGYTF
cdr3_nt: TGCGCCAGCAGCTTGGCCAAGGAGGATGGCTACACCTTC

clone_size: .
v_call: TRBV7-9
j_call: TRBJ2-7
d_call: .
cdr3_aa: CASSPVVFGDYEQYF
cdr3_nt: TGTGCCAGCAGCCCAGTTGTTTTCGGAGATTACGAGCAGTACTTC

clone_size: .
v_call: TRBV7-2
j_call: TRBJ2-7
d_call: .
cdr3_aa: CASSSAVNEQYF
cdr3_nt: TGTGCCAGCAGCTCCGCCGTCAACGAGCAGTACTTC

clone_size: .
v_call: TRBV29-1
j_call: TRBJ2-5
d_call: .
cdr3_aa: CSVGWDVTQYF
cdr3_nt: TGCAGCGTTGGGTGGGATGTGACCCAGTACTTC

clone_size: few
v_call: TRBV18
j_call: TRBJ2-3
d_call: TRBD1
cdr3_aa: CASSPRQGTDTQYF
cdr3_nt: TGCGCCAGCAGCCCCCGACAGGGGACAGATACGCAGTATTTT

clone_size: .
v_call: TRBV5-4
j_call: TRBJ1-1
d_call: .
cdr3_aa: CASSPGPGVTEAFF
cdr3_nt: TGTGCCAGCAGCCCGGGGCCGGGGGTCACTGAAGCTTTCTTT

clone_size: .
v_call: TRBV12-3/TRBV12-4
j_call: TRBJ1-2
d_call: .
cdr3_aa: CASSFSGRDYGYTF
cdr3_nt: TGTGCCAGCAGTTTTTCCGGACGTGACTATGGCTACACCTTC

clone_size: many
v_call: TRBV12-3/TRBV12-4
j_call: TRBJ2-1
d_call: .
cdr3_aa: CASTLRGWTYNEQFF
cdr3_nt: TGTGCCAGCACCCTCCGGGGGTGGACCTACAATGAGCAGTTCTTC